The table lists the clone carrying this T cell receptor beta chain with a few counts. Its antigen is undetermined. V shed 5 bases and J shed 0 bases, with 9 bases lying between them. The V gene's germline CDR1 is LGHNA and CDR2 YNFKEQ. The length of the CDR3 is 14 residues. The data stem from a study of response to subunit inactivated influenza vaccine. Findings of the study overall: Researchers suggested that each seasonal influenza vaccination recruits few new T cells.

A single record per CDR3 protein comes from TCRdb applying MiXCR to the RT-PCR reads. The sample consists of 500,000 or so distinct CDR3 sequences, more than 15% of them appearing once. V is TRBV4-2 and J is TRBJ2-3; tentative D call: TRBD2 (6 bases). The source material was CD4+ T cells sorted from PBMCs, sampled around 2 years after vaccination. This sequence was found in a man between 45 and 75 years old who received an inactivated influenza vaccine. This CDR3 is CASSSGESTDTQYF. The CDR3 region has the DNA TGTGCCAGCAGCTCGGGGGAGAGCACAGATACGCAGTATTTT.